A single sample gave rise to the 26 T cell receptor beta chains below, sequenced in a study of early T cells in non-severe SARS-CoV-2 infection. One entry per CDR3 protein, called by TCRdb with MiXCR from the 5' RACE reads. The sample has about 68,000 distinct CDR3 sequences, more than 9% seen once; the top ten hold approximately 1.6%. What was sequenced was whole blood. The receptors come from an adult who was a healthcare worker with PCR-confirmed SARS-CoV-2 infection or an uninfected control (not recorded which).

This clonotype was seen a handful of times. The rearrangement uses TRBV18 and TRBJ2-7, with 8 bases aligning to TRBD2. The CDR3 is made up of 16 amino acids. Unmatched junction bases numbered 11, after V lost 4 bases and J lost 3 bases. Germline V gene data show CDR1 as KGHSH and CDR2 as LQKENI. The CDR3 loop is CASSRELAAGDYEQYF. The CDR3 DNA follows: TGTGCCAGCTCACGCGAGTTGGCAGCGGGAGACTACGAGCAGTACTTC.

This clonotype occurred a few times. The chain carries TRBV7-6 and TRBJ1-1, with D possibly TRBD1 on 6 matching bases. The germline V gene has CDR1 SGHVS and CDR2 FNYEAQ. This CDR3 spans 11 amino acids. Trimming removed 6 bases at V and 6 bases at J, with 8 bases between. The CDR3 loop is CASRQGSEAFF. DNA of the CDR3: TGTGCCAGCAGACAGGGCTCTGAAGCTTTCTTT.

This clonotype appeared a single time. Written as DNA, the CDR3 is TGCAGCGTTGACTTTATGGGGGGCCGGGACGAGCAGTACTTC. Translated: CSVDFMGGRDEQYF. The chain carries TRBV29-1 and TRBJ2-7; D might be TRBD1 or TRBD2, each matching 6 bases. The CDR3 is made up of 14 amino acids. Germline loops: CDR1 SQVTM, CDR2 ANQGSEA. The V and J ends lost 3 bases and 5 bases respectively, with 17 bases between them.

The chain couples TRBV18 to TRBJ2-7; unclear D gene. The V gene lost 2 bases and the J gene lost 7 bases, with 15 bases spanning the gap. There are 14 residues in the CDR3. CDR1 and CDR2 from the germline V gene are KGHSH and LQKENI. The DNA for the CDR3 is TGTGCCAGCTCACCAATTCCGGTGGTACGTGAGCAGTACTTC. This gives the protein CASSPIPVVREQYF.

V usage is TRBV20-1 and J usage is TRBJ2-7; D may be TRBD1 or TRBD2 (6 bases each). CDR1 and CDR2 (germline): DFQATT, SNEGSKA (reference sequence). This CDR3 has 12 residues. The V end lost 3 bases, the J end lost 4 bases, and 10 bases lay between the germline ends. In DNA, the CDR3 is TGCAGTGCTAGTCGGGGGCCTTACGAGCAGTACTTC. Translating it yields CSASRGPYEQYF.

This clonotype has more than one count but fewer than ten. The gene calls are TRBV11-2 and TRBJ2-1; 8 nucleotides align to TRBD2. CDR3 length equals 16 residues. Trimming took 2 bases from V and 3 from J; bases not matched to a gene: 6. Germline values: CDR1 SGHAT, CDR2 FQNNGV. The CDR3 region has the DNA TGTGCCAGCAGCTTACTGGCCGGGGGGGGCTACAATGAGCAGTTCTTC. Amino acids: CASSLLAGGGYNEQFF.

This clonotype has ten or more counts. The rearrangement joins TRBV29-1 to TRBJ1-4; 7 nucleotides match TRBD1. The CDR3 has 13 residues. Germline values: CDR1 SQVTM, CDR2 ANQGSEA. The V gene end was trimmed by 6 bases and the J gene end by 8 bases; junction bases not matched to a gene: 9. The DNA of the CDR3 is TGCAGCGTCGCCCCGGGACAGAACGAAAAACTGTTTTTT. This sequence encodes CSVAPGQNEKLFF.

This clonotype occurred many times. J is TRBJ2-1 and V is TRBV5-6; no reliable D call. Germline values: CDR1 SGHDT, CDR2 YYEEEE. Trimming removed 2 bases at V and 10 bases at J, with 10 bases between. CDR3 length equals 12 residues. CDR3 sequence: CASSFVVREQFF. In DNA, the CDR3 is TGTGCCAGCAGCTTCGTTGTCAGAGAGCAGTTCTTC.

There are a few counts of this clonotype. This rearrangement joins TRBV6-5 to TRBJ1-1; unclear D gene. CDR1 MNHEY and CDR2 SVGAGI come from the germline V gene. The germline V and J ends were trimmed by 2 bases and 12 bases, with 28 bases remaining between them. The CDR3 runs to 17 residues. In nucleotides, the CDR3 is TGTGCCAGCAGTTACAAATCCCCCGCTGCGTTTCGCCAAGGGACTTTCTTT. Translating gives CASSYKSPAAFRQGTFF.

This clonotype has a count of ten or more. This rearrangement joins TRBV6-6 to TRBJ2-7, with a weak D call TRBD1 (5 bases). Deletions cut 0 bases from V and 6 bases from J, with 15 bases between. The CDR3 contains 15 residues. Germline loops: CDR1 MNHNY, CDR2 SVGAGI (reference sequence). The CDR3 reads CASSYSGSIQGEQYF. The CDR3 DNA follows: TGTGCCAGCAGTTACTCCGGGTCCATCCAGGGCGAGCAGTACTTC.

This clonotype was seen more than once but under ten times. The rearrangement links TRBV12-3 or TRBV12-4 to TRBJ2-7; D is uncertain. Trimming pared 4 bases from V and 3 bases from J, leaving 16 bases between. The CDR3 covers 15 residues. The CDR3 loop is CASSSLLASNYEQYF. The CDR3, as DNA: TGTGCCAGCAGTTCTTTGCTCGCCTCAAACTACGAGCAGTACTTC.

The rearrangement links TRBV7-2 to TRBJ2-3; 11 nucleotides agree with TRBD2. The CDR3 totals 14 residues. The V gene's germline CDR1 is SGHTA and CDR2 FQGNSA. Losses at the gene ends were 8 bases for V and 1 base for J; bases not matched to a gene: 2. CDR3 bases: TGTGCCAGCGTACTAGCGGGGGGCACAGATACGCAGTATTTT. It encodes CASVLAGGTDTQYF.

Many counts were recorded for this clonotype. The rearrangement links TRBV6-5 to TRBJ1-4; no clear D gene. CDR3 size: 16 residues. Trimming cost V 2 bases and J 1 base, with 11 bases left between them. Germline assignment: CDR1 MNHEY and CDR2 SVGAGI. The DNA for the CDR3 is TGTGCCAGCAGTTACACCACACAGTTAACTAATGAAAAACTGTTTTTT. Its translation: CASSYTTQLTNEKLFF.

This chain links TRBV5-1 with TRBJ1-4; D is possibly TRBD1 (5 bases). Trimming left V 2 bases short and J 2 bases short, with 13 bases between. Germline loops: CDR1 SGHRS, CDR2 YFSETQ. CDR3 length: 16 amino acids. The DNA of the CDR3 is TGCGCCAGCAGCTTCCGAGCGGGGCAGACTAATGAAAAACTGTTTTTT. Translating gives CASSFRAGQTNEKLFF. The variable domain in full, completed from reference TRBV5-1 and TRBJ1-4, reads KAGVTQTPRYLIKTRGQQVTLSCSPISGHRSVSWYQQTPGQGLQFLFEYFSETQRNKGNFPGRFSGRQFSNSRSEMNVSTLELGDSALYLCASSFRAGQTNEKLFFGSGTQLSVL.

This clonotype was picked up many times. The chain recombines TRBV29-1 with TRBJ1-1, with 9 bases that match TRBD1. Trimming at V came to 4 bases and at J to 2 bases, leaving 11 bases not matched to a gene. This CDR3 contains 16 residues. Germline V CDR1 and CDR2: SQVTM, ANQGSEA. The CDR3 region has the DNA TGCAGCGTTGGGACAGGGGATGGGCAACCAAACACTGAAGCTTTCTTT. Translating gives CSVGTGDGQPNTEAFF.

The J gene is TRBJ1-6, the V gene TRBV20-1; TRBD1 is a possible D gene (5 bases). The CDR3 runs 16 residues. Trimming cost V 0 bases and J 7 bases, with 16 bases left between them. Germline CDR1 is DFQATT and CDR2 is SNEGSKA (reference sequence). The CDR3 DNA reads TGCAGTGCTAGAGAACAACGCAGGGTGGGAAATTCACCCCTCCACTTT. Its protein is CSAREQRRVGNSPLHF.

A word on this clonotype: This clone may be a read error of a much larger clone one base away. This chain joins TRBV11-3 and TRBJ2-1; 8 bases map to TRBD2. The CDR3 is 17 amino acids. Germline V lookup: CDR1 SGHNT, CDR2 YENEEA. Trimming cost V 0 bases and J 5 bases; bases outside gene matches: 9. CDR3 nucleotides: TGTGCCAGCAGCTTAGAAGGACGCGGGGGGCGCGACAATGAGCAGTTCTTC. Translated, it gives CASSLEGRGGRDNEQFF.

This clonotype was seen repeatedly, ten times or more. The chain combines TRBV18 with TRBJ2-7, with D unresolved. The CDR3 length is 13 residues. CDR1 and CDR2 from the germline V gene are KGHSH and LQKENI. Deletions cut 2 bases from V and 1 base from J, with 6 bases between. The CDR3: CASSPGASYEQYF. The CDR3 DNA sequence: TGTGCCAGCTCACCAGGCGCGTCCTACGAGCAGTACTTC. The complete variable domain, with remaining parts taken from reference TRBV18 and TRBJ2-7, reads NAGVMQNPRHLVRRRGQEARLRCSPMKGHSHVYWYRQLPEEGLKFMVYLQKENIIDESGMPKERFSAEFPKEGPSILRIQQVVRGDSAAYFCASSPGASYEQYFGPGTRLTVT.

This clonotype was detected a few times. V gene TRBV11-3 combines with J gene TRBJ2-3; the match to TRBD2 covers 12 bases. The CDR3 covers 17 residues. The V segment lost 1 base and the J segment 4 bases; nucleotides outside the gene matches: 6. Germline V gene lookup returns CDR1 SGHNT and CDR2 YENEEA. The DNA of the CDR3 is TGTGCCAGCAGCTTAGGAGCGACTAGCGGGGGATCAGATACGCAGTATTTT. Translating it yields CASSLGATSGGSDTQYF.

The V call is TRBV11-2, the J call TRBJ2-1; the D gene is possibly TRBD1 (5 bases). This CDR3 is built from 15 residues. Germline CDR1 SGHAT, CDR2 FQNNGV. Trimming pared 1 base from V and 3 bases from J, leaving 10 bases between. The CDR3 DNA reads as TGTGCCAGCAGCTTAGGGACAAGAAGCTACAATGAGCAGTTCTTC. Translating gives CASSLGTRSYNEQFF.

This clonotype was detected ten times or more. V is TRBV7-8 and J is TRBJ1-2; TRBD1 might be the D (6 bases). The CDR3 consists of 17 residues. Trimming left V 2 bases short and J 4 bases short, with 20 bases between. Germline assignment: CDR1 SGHVS and CDR2 FQNEAQ. CDR3 protein: CASSLTTTGQALYGYTF. For the CDR3, the DNA is TGTGCCAGCAGCTTAACCACAACAGGGCAGGCCCTCTATGGCTACACCTTC.

At least ten counts were recorded for this clonotype. The V and J genes are TRBV6-5 and TRBJ2-7; TRBD1 matches at 7 bases. With 6 bases clipped from V and 3 bases from J, the junction kept 8 bases outside the gene matches. Germline V lookup: CDR1 MNHEY, CDR2 SVGAGI. The CDR3 loop spans 14 amino acids. In DNA form, the CDR3 reads TGTGCCAGCAGACGTCCGGGACAGATCTACGAGCAGTACTTC. Protein sequence: CASRRPGQIYEQYF.

This clonotype was detected a few times. The chain recombines TRBV11-1 with TRBJ2-7; perhaps TRBD2 as D (5 bases). The CDR3 totals 14 residues. Per the germline V gene, CDR1 is SGHAT and CDR2 is FQDESV (reference sequence). Trimming cost V 3 bases and J 3 bases, with 12 bases left between them. DNA for the CDR3: TGTGCCAGCAGCTTCAATTACGGGGACTACGAGCAGTACTTC. This codes for CASSFNYGDYEQYF.

V usage is TRBV5-4 and J usage is TRBJ2-3, with D possibly matching TRBD2 (5 bases). Trimming left V 2 bases short and J 2 bases short, with 9 bases between. Germline V gene lookup returns CDR1 SGHNT and CDR2 YYREEE (reference sequence). This CDR3 spans 14 amino acids. The CDR3 here is CASSLERHTDTQYF. The CDR3 nucleotides read TGTGCCAGCAGCTTAGAGCGGCACACAGATACGCAGTATTTT. Full variable domain (remainder filled in from reference TRBV5-4 and TRBJ2-3): ETGVTQSPTHLIKTRGQQVTLRCSSQSGHNTVSWYQQALGQGPQFIFQYYREEENGRGNFPPRFSGLQFPNYSSELNVNALELDDSALYLCASSLERHTDTQYFGPGTRLTVL.

This clonotype appeared many times. The rearrangement uses TRBV5-1 and TRBJ2-7, with 7 positions matching TRBD1. Germline V gene sequence: CDR1 SGHRS, CDR2 YFSETQ. The CDR3 consists of 15 residues. The junction had 6 bases not matched to a gene; V was cut back by 0 bases and J by 3 bases. As DNA, the CDR3 is TGCGCCAGCAGCTTGGATACAGGGGCGGGCTACGAGCAGTACTTC. It yields the protein CASSLDTGAGYEQYF.

The chain couples TRBV6-5 to TRBJ2-2; D possibly corresponds to TRBD2 (6 bases). The CDR3 is 13 amino acids. Germline V gives CDR1 MNHEY, CDR2 SVGAGI. V lost 5 bases to trimming and J lost 5 bases, with 9 bases between them. DNA for the CDR3: TGTGCCAGCAGTAACGGGGGTACCGGGGAGCTGTTTTTT. Residues: CASSNGGTGELFF.